This is a list of T cell receptor beta chains from one sample in a study of shared clonotypes between healthy human individuals. Generated by immunoSEQ multiplex PCR, the TCRdb table keeps only in-frame clones and is missing some. This table holds 1.5 million to 2.5 million clones, roughly 95% found once. The specimen was naive CD8+ T cells sorted from blood. The receptors come from a man between 18 and 29 years old in good health. Both conserved end residues are part of each CDR3. A D gene is named only where the DNA matches it firmly. Where a row states a size, it is once, few, many or the class of an expanded clone; other rows omit it.

j_call	v_call	d_call	clone_size	cdr3_nt	cdr3_aa
TRBJ2-7	TRBV11-2	NA	NA	TGTGCCAGCAGCTGGGGGCGAGCCTACGAGCAGTACTTC	CASSWGRAYEQYF
TRBJ2-1	TRBV2	NA	NA	TGTGCCAGCAGTTACAGGAGCTCCTACAATGAGCAGTTCTTC	CASSYRSSYNEQFF
TRBJ2-7	TRBV4-1	NA	NA	TGCGCCAGCAGCCAAGCCCAGGGGGGGGGACTTATCTCCTACGAGCAGTACTTC	CASSQAQGGGLISYEQYF
TRBJ2-7	TRBV5-6	TRBD1	once	TGTGCCAGCAGTTGGGGGACAGGAGGCGAGCAGTACTTC	CASSWGTGGEQYF
TRBJ2-7	TRBV5-1	NA	NA	TGCGCCAGCAGCTTGGAAGGCGGGACGAGCTCCTACGAGCAGTACTTC	CASSLEGGTSSYEQYF
TRBJ1-6	TRBV5-8	NA	few	TGTGCCAGCAGCTTGGGGGACGGCCAGGGATCACCCCTCCACTTT	CASSLGDGQGSPLHF
TRBJ1-6	TRBV28	NA	NA	TGTGCCAGCGTCGGGGGGAGCTCCTATAATTCACCCCTCCACTTT	CASVGGSSYNSPLHF
TRBJ1-5	TRBV6-5	NA	NA	TGTGCCAGCAGTTACTCAGGGCAGCATCAGCCCCAGCATTTT	CASSYSGQHQPQHF
TRBJ2-7	TRBV7-2	NA	NA	TGTGCCAGCAGTTGGGACTCTACCTACGAGCAGTACTTC	CASSWDSTYEQYF
TRBJ2-3	TRBV11-2	TRBD2	once	TGTGCCAGCAGCTTAGCCGCTGGGACTAGCGGTAGCACAGATACGCAGTATTTT	CASSLAAGTSGSTDTQYF
TRBJ2-2	TRBV7-2	NA	NA	TGTGCCAGCAGCTTGGGAGGAACCGGGGAGCTGTTTTTT	CASSLGGTGELFF
TRBJ1-4	TRBV9	NA	NA	TGTGCCAGCAGCGTAGGAGAGAGAGGGATTGAAAAACTGTTTTTT	CASSVGERGIEKLFF
TRBJ2-7	TRBV6-6	TRBD1	NA	TGTGCCAGCAGCCCGGGACAGGGACTTTCCTACGAGCAGTACTTC	CASSPGQGLSYEQYF
TRBJ2-1	TRBV27	TRBD2	NA	TGTGCCAGCGGGACTAGCGGCGCCTACAATGAGCAGTTCTTC	CASGTSGAYNEQFF
TRBJ2-2	TRBV30	NA	NA	TGTGCCTGGAGTGTCGGGCTGCCCGGGGAGCTGTTTTTT	CAWSVGLPGELFF
TRBJ2-3	TRBV7-9	NA	NA	TGTGCCAGCAGCCCCTACAGTGAAAGCACAGATACGCAGTATTTT	CASSPYSESTDTQYF
TRBJ1-6	TRBV5-4	TRBD1	once	TGTGCCAGCAGCCAGGGGGGGTGGGGGCTCGAAGGGAATTCACCCCTCCACTTT	CASSQGGWGLEGNSPLHF
TRBJ2-7	TRBV6-1	NA	once	TGTGCCAGCAGTGCCGGGGACTGGCACTTGGGAAGCTCCTACGAGCAGTACTTC	CASSAGDWHLGSSYEQYF
TRBJ2-7	TRBV30	NA	NA	TGTGCCTGGAGTTCGGGGATAGCGGCATCTTACCACGAGCAGTACTTC	CAWSSGIAASYHEQYF
TRBJ1-1	TRBV30	NA	NA	TGTGCCTGGTATGGCTGGGGGGGGCGTTTCACTGAAGCTTTCTTT	CAWYGWGGRFTEAFF
TRBJ1-2	TRBV4-3	NA	once	TGCGCCAGCAGCCAAGAGTGGGAATTTGATAACTATGGCTACACCTTC	CASSQEWEFDNYGYTF
TRBJ1-1	TRBV30	NA	NA	TGTGCCTGGAGTGCCGGCCTCATGAACACTGAAGCTTTCTTT	CAWSAGLMNTEAFF
TRBJ1-4	TRBV6-5	NA	NA	TGTGCCAGCAGTCCCGGAAGGTGGGGGGAAAAACTGTTTTTT	CASSPGRWGEKLFF
TRBJ2-1	TRBV11-2	NA	NA	TGTGCCAGCAGCTTAGTCGTAGCGGAGCAGTTCTTC	CASSLVVAEQFF
TRBJ1-4	TRBV5-4	NA	few	TGTGCCAGCAGATGGTGGGGTTCTAATGAAAAACTGTTTTTT	CASRWWGSNEKLFF
TRBJ2-2	TRBV29-1	NA	NA	TGCAGCGTTGTTCTCACCGGGGAGCTGTTTTTT	CSVVLTGELFF
TRBJ1-1	TRBV6-1	NA	NA	TGTGCCAGCAGTGGAGACAGTTACACTGAAGCTTTCTTT	CASSGDSYTEAFF
TRBJ2-7	TRBV7-7	TRBD1	NA	TGTGCTAGCAGCCCTGGGACAGGTAGCTACTACGAGCAGTACTTC	CASSPGTGSYYEQYF
TRBJ2-1	TRBV30	TRBD1	NA	TGTGCCTGGAGTTTTGGGACAGTAGTGAATGAGCAGTTCTTC	CAWSFGTVVNEQFF
TRBJ2-3	TRBV15	TRBD1	NA	TGTGCCACCAGCAGCGGGACAGTAGCTACAGATACGCAGTATTTT	CATSSGTVATDTQYF
TRBJ1-5	TRBV19	NA	NA	TGTGCCAGTAGTTTGGATGGGGACTGGGGGCAGCCCCAGCATTTT	CASSLDGDWGQPQHF
TRBJ2-5	TRBV27	NA	once	TGTGCCAGCAGTCCCAGGGGGGACCAAGAGACCCAGTACTTC	CASSPRGDQETQYF
TRBJ1-1	TRBV7-9	NA	NA	TGTGCCAGCAGATACGGACATAACACTGAAGCTTTCTTT	CASRYGHNTEAFF
TRBJ2-3	TRBV2	TRBD2	once	TGTGCCAGCAGTGAGCTAGCGGGAGCAGATACGCAGTATTTT	CASSELAGADTQYF
TRBJ2-7	TRBV6-5	NA	NA	TGTGCCAGCAGTTACTCTCTGGGGGAGTTTCCATACGAGCAGTACTTC	CASSYSLGEFPYEQYF
TRBJ2-7	TRBV10-1	NA	few	TGCGCCAGCAGTGAAGGGGGGACGTCCTACGAGCAGTACTTC	CASSEGGTSYEQYF
TRBJ2-1	TRBV19	NA	NA	TGTGCCAGTAGTTCCCCGGGACCGGAGCAGTTCTTC	CASSSPGPEQFF
TRBJ2-1	TRBV9	TRBD1	NA	TGTGCCAGCAGCGTCCGGGACAGTTACAATGAGCAGTTCTTC	CASSVRDSYNEQFF
TRBJ2-3	TRBV5-6	TRBD2	NA	TGTGCCAGCAGCTCACGGTCCAGCGGGAGTTTGAGCACAGATACGCAGTATTTT	CASSSRSSGSLSTDTQYF
TRBJ2-5	TRBV5-4	TRBD1	once	TGTGCCAGCAGCTACCGACAGGGGAGCCAAGAGACCCAGTACTTC	CASSYRQGSQETQYF
TRBJ1-2	TRBV10-3	NA	NA	TGTGCCATCAGGGAGGATAACTATGGCTACACCTTC	CAIREDNYGYTF
TRBJ1-1	TRBV30	NA	NA	TGTGCCTGGCTCCGGGACCCGAACACTGAAGCTTTCTTT	CAWLRDPNTEAFF
TRBJ2-2	TRBV7-9	TRBD2	NA	TGTGCCAGCAGCCAACTAGCGGGAGTGGCCGGGGAGCTGTTTTTT	CASSQLAGVAGELFF
TRBJ2-5	TRBV9	NA	NA	TGTGCCAGCACCCAGGGAGGGGGAGCGGGAGAGACCCAGTACTTC	CASTQGGGAGETQYF
TRBJ2-7	TRBV4-3	NA	NA	TGCGCCAGCAGCCAAGATTCGGGGGATCTTAGCTCCTACGAGCAGTACTTC	CASSQDSGDLSSYEQYF
TRBJ1-1	TRBV13	TRBD1	NA	TGTGCCAGCAGCTTAGAAGGATCAGGGGGCACTGAAGCTTTCTTT	CASSLEGSGGTEAFF
TRBJ2-1	TRBV4-3	TRBD2	NA	TGCGCCAGCAGCCGCCATCTAGCGGGAACCTCCTACAATGAGCAGTTCTTC	CASSRHLAGTSYNEQFF
TRBJ2-1	TRBV5-6	TRBD2	NA	TGTGCCAGCAGCGGACTAGCTCGGGATGAGCAGTTCTTC	CASSGLARDEQFF
TRBJ1-2	TRBV9	NA	NA	TGTGCCAGCAGCGTAGATTTCGGATTAGGGCAGAACTATGGCTACACCTTC	CASSVDFGLGQNYGYTF
TRBJ2-7	TRBV27	TRBD2	NA	TGTGCCAGCAGTTTAACTAGCGCTGGCGAGCAGTACTTC	CASSLTSAGEQYF
TRBJ1-5	TRBV7-9	NA	NA	TGTGCCAGCAGCTTGGGCAATCAGCCCCAGCATTTT	CASSLGNQPQHF
TRBJ2-7	TRBV7-9	TRBD2	NA	TGTGCCAGCAGTATCCGACGGACTAGCGGATCCTACGAGCAGTACTTC	CASSIRRTSGSYEQYF
TRBJ2-3	TRBV7-9	TRBD2	NA	TGTGCCAGCAGCTTAGTTGGCGGGGGAAAAGATACGCAGTATTTT	CASSLVGGGKDTQYF
TRBJ1-2	TRBV11-2	NA	NA	TGTGCCAGCAGCCTAGGCCCACCCCTTAGGCCCGATGCCTATGGCTACACCTTC	CASSLGPPLRPDAYGYTF
TRBJ2-7	TRBV4-3	TRBD2	NA	TGCGCCAGCAGCCAGATTAGCGGGAGCAGCTCCTACGAGCAGTACTTC	CASSQISGSSSYEQYF
TRBJ1-1	TRBV11-3	NA	NA	TGTGCCAGCAGCCTCGGGGTGAACACTGAAGCTTTCTTT	CASSLGVNTEAFF
TRBJ2-1	TRBV4-1	NA	NA	TGCGCCAGCAGCCTCTCGAGCTCCTACAATGAGCAGTTCTTC	CASSLSSSYNEQFF
TRBJ1-1	TRBV5-1	NA	NA	TGCGCCAGCAGCTTCGGGGGATATGGCACTGAAGCTTTCTTT	CASSFGGYGTEAFF
TRBJ2-2	TRBV9	NA	NA	TGTGCCAGCAGCGTAGCCAGCGGGTCGAACACCGGGGAGCTGTTTTTT	CASSVASGSNTGELFF